Sequencing of this TCR beta chain was carried out in a study of blood T cell repertoires in COVID-19. Study-wide background: T cells, B-cell-depleted T cells, or PBMCs supplied cDNA or gDNA.

A single count supports this clone. The CDR3 length is 14 residues. Germline lookup yields CDR1 MNHEY and CDR2 SMNVEV (reference sequence). V was shortened by 5 bases and J by 2 bases, with 12 bases between the two germline ends. Participant age was about 18 to 95 years, and participants resided in about two dozen US areas. People in the exposed group encountered a COVID-19 case within 2 weeks before entering the study. As processed by the authors: Reference gene primers were amplified, and this amplification served to estimate nucleated cell counts. Assay used: immunoSEQ multiplex PCR; TCRdb lists only in-frame clones, some missing. V and J calls and clone size come straight from that table; D and trimming were deduced from the DNA. Of some 150,000 clones in the sample, about 83% were seen once.

The source is a woman aged 50 to 65 who had been exposed to COVID-19. The specimen was PBMCs or T cells enriched from blood (not recorded which). The V call is TRBV27, the J call TRBJ1-2; D is unresolved. CDR3 amino acids: CASSPGTLNYGYTF. In DNA, the CDR3 is TGTGCCAGCAGTCCGGGTACGTTGAACTATGGCTACACCTTC.